This TCR beta chain emerged from a study of T cells in Graves' hyperthyroidism and ophthalmopathy. Study conclusions and caveats: In validation, the model predicted ophthalmopathy. These predictions came a median roughly 7.1 months before onset.

Germline CDR1 and CDR2: SNHLY and FYNNEI. This CDR3 has 18 residues. V was pared by 0 bases and J by 7 bases, with 22 bases between. Amplified regions were TCR beta CDR3 sequences from RNA transcripts. TCR CDR3 underwent first-round RT-PCR with the HTBI primer set. TCRdb itself ran the multiplex PCR reads through MiXCR, one entry per CDR3 protein. The sample has approximately 500,000 distinct CDR3 sequences, just over 45% seen once; the top ten hold around 7.7%. Hyperthyroidism of Graves' type that showed no ophthalmopathy progression within 18 months was stable. Exclusions: uncontrolled infection, other autoimmune disease, pregnancy, lactation. Diagnosing involved the use of clinical symptoms, serum thyroxine and TRAb, thyroid ultrasound and orbital computed tomography. Turning to this clonotype: Its antigen is still unknown.

This clonotype was obtained from a woman aged 18-29 years with Graves' hyperthyroidism. Source material: peripheral blood or thyroid tissue (not recorded which). V gene TRBV2 combines with J gene TRBJ2-1; no definite D call. CDR3 sequence reads: CASSEALDFWSGLNEQFF. In DNA, the CDR3 is TGTGCCAGCAGTGAAGCGCTGGATTTTTGGTCAGGTTTAAATGAGCAGTTCTTC.